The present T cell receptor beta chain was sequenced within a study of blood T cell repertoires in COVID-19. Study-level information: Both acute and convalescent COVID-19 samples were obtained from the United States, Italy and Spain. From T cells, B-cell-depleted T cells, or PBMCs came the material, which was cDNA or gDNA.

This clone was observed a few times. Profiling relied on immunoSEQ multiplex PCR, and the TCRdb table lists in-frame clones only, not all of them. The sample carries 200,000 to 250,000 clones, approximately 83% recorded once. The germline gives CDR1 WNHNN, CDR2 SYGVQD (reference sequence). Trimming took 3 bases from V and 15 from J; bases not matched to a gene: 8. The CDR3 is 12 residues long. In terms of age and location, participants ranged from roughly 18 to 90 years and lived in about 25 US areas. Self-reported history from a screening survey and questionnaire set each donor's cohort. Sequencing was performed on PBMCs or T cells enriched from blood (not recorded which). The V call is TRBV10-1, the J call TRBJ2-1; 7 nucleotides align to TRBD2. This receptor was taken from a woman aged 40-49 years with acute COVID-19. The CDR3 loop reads CASSDTAGVVFF. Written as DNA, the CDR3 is TGCGCCAGCAGTGATACCGCGGGAGTGGTGTTCTTC.